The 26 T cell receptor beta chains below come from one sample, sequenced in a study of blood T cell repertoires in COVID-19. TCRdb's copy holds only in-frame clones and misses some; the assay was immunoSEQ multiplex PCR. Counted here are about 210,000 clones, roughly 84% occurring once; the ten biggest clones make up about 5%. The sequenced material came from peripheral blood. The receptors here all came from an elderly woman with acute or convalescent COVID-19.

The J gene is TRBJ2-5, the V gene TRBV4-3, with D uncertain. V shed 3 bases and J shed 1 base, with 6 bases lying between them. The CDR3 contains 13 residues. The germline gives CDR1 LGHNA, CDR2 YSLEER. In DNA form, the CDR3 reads TGCGCCAGCAGCCAGCAGTTCCAAGAGACCCAGTACTTC. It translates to CASSQQFQETQYF.

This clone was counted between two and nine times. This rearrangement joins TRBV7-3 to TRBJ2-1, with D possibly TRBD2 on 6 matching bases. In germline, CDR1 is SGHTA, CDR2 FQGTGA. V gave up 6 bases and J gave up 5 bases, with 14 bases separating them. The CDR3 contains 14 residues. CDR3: CASSLGRNNNEQFF. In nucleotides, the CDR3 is TGTGCCAGCAGTCTGGGGAGGAACAACAATGAGCAGTTCTTC.

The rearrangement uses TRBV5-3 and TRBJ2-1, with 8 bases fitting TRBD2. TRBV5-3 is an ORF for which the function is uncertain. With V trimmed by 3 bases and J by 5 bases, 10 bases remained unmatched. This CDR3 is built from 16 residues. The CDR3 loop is CARSCPGGRKNNEQFF. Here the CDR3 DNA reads TGTGCCAGAAGCTGCCCGGGGGGGCGGAAAAACAATGAGCAGTTCTTC.

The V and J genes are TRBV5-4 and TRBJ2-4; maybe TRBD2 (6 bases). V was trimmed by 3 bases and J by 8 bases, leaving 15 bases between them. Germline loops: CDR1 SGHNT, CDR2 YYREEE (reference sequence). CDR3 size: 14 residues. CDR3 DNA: TGTGCCAGCAGCTGGGAACGGGAGAGGGACATTCAGTACTTC. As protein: CASSWERERDIQYF.

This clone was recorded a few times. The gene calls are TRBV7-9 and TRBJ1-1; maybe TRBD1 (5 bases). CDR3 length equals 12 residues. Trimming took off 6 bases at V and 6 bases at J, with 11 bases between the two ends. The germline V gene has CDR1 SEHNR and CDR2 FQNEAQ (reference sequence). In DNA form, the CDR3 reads TGTGCCAGCAGGCAAGGGGATGCTGAAGCTTTCTTT. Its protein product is CASRQGDAEAFF.

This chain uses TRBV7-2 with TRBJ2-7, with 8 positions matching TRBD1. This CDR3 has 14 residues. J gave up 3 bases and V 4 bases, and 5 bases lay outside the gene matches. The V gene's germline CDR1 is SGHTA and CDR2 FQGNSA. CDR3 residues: CASSSTGEYYEQYF. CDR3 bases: TGTGCCAGCAGCTCGACAGGGGAGTACTACGAGCAGTACTTC.

In nucleotides, the CDR3 is TGCGCCAGCAGCTTGATCCTAGCAAGGGGAGGCGAGCAGTACTTC. Translated, it gives CASSLILARGGEQYF. The chain joins TRBV5-1 to TRBJ2-7; tentative D call: TRBD2 (6 bases). Germline V gene sequence: CDR1 SGHRS, CDR2 YFSETQ. There are 15 residues in the CDR3. V dropped 1 base and J dropped 6 bases, with 17 bases sitting between them.

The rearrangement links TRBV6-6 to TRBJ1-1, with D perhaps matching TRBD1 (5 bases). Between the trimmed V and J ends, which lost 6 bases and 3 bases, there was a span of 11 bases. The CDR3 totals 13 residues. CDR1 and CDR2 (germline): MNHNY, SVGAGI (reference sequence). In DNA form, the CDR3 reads TGTGCCAGCAGCCCAGACAGCTACACTGAAGCTTTCTTT. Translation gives CASSPDSYTEAFF.

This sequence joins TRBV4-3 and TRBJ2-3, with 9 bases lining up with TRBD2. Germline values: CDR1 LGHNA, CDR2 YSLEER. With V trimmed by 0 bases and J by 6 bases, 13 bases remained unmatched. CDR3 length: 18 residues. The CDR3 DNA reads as TGCGCCAGCAGCCAAGATCTCGCTAGCGGGGCCCTAGCGGATACGCAGTATTTT. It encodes CASSQDLASGALADTQYF.

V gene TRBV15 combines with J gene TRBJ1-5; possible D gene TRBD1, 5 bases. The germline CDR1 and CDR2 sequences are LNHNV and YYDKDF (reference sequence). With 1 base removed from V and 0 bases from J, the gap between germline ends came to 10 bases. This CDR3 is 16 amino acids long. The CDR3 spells CATSRGQTYSNQPQHF. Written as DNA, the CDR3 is TGTGCCACCAGCAGAGGACAGACCTATAGCAATCAGCCCCAGCATTTT.

The CDR3 is CASSLRTGSDQPQHF. As DNA, the CDR3 is TGTGCCAGCAGCTTAAGGACAGGGAGCGATCAGCCCCAGCATTTT. The chain couples TRBV7-2 to TRBJ1-5, with 8 bases that match TRBD1. The V and J ends lost 2 bases and 5 bases, in that order; junction bases with no gene match: 5. CDR3 length: 15 amino acids. Germline values: CDR1 SGHTA, CDR2 FQGNSA. The variable domain in full, with the rest retrieved from reference TRBV7-2 and TRBJ1-5, is GAGVSQSPSNKVTEKGKDVELRCDPISGHTALYWYRQSLGQGLEFLIYFQGNSAPDKSGLPSDRFSAERTGGSVSTLTIQRTQQEDSAVYLCASSLRTGSDQPQHFGDGTRLSIL.

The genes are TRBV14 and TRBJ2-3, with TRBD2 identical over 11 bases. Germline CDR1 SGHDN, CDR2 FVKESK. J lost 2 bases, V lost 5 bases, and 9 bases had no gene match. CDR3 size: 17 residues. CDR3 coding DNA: TGTGCCAGCAGCTCTCCTGGGACTAGCGGCCACACAGATACGCAGTATTTT. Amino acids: CASSSPGTSGHTDTQYF.

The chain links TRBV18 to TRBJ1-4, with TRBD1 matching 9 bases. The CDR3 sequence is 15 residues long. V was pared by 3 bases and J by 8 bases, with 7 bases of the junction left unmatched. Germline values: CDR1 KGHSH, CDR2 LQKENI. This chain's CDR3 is CASSPGTGSYEKLFF. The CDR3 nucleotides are TGTGCCAGCTCACCGGGGACAGGGTCTTACGAAAAACTGTTTTTT.

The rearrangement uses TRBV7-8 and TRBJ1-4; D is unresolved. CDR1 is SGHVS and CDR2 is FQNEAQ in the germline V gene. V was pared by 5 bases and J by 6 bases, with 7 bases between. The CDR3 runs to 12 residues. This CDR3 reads CASSRRHEKLFF. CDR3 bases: TGTGCCAGCAGCCGTCGTCATGAAAAACTGTTTTTT.

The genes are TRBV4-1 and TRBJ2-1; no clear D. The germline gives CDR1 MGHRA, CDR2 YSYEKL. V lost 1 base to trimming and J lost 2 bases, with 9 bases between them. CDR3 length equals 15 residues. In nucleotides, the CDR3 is TGCGCCAGCAGCCAAGGCGCGGTTGCCTACAATGAGCAGTTCTTC. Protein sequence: CASSQGAVAYNEQFF.

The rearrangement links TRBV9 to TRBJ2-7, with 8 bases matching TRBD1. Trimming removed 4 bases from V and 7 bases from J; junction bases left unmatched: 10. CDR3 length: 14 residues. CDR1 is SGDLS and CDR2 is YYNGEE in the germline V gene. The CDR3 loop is CASSSSDREEEQYF. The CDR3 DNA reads TGTGCCAGCAGCTCCTCGGACAGGGAAGAGGAGCAGTACTTC.

The CDR3 DNA sequence: TGTGCCAGCAGCGTCGACCCACGTCTGGGGGGAGAGCAGTTCTTC. This gives the protein CASSVDPRLGGEQFF. V gene TRBV9 combines with J gene TRBJ2-1, with a possible D match to TRBD2 (6 bases). Looked up from germline, CDR1 is SGDLS and CDR2 is YYNGEE. V was shortened by 2 bases and J by 10 bases, with 19 bases between the two germline ends. This CDR3 has 15 amino acids.

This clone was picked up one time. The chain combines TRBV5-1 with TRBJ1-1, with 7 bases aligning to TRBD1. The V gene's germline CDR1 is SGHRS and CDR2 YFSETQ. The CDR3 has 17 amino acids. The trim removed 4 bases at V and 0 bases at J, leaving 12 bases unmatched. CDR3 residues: CASSVNVGTAMNTEAFF. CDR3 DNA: TGCGCCAGCAGCGTCAACGTCGGGACAGCCATGAACACTGAAGCTTTCTTT.

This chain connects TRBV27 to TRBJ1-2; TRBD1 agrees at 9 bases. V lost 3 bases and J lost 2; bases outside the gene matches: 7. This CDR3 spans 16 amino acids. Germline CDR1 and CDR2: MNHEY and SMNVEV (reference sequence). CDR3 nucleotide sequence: TGTGCCAGCAGTTTCGTAAAGACAGGGGGGAACTATGGCTACACCTTC. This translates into CASSFVKTGGNYGYTF.

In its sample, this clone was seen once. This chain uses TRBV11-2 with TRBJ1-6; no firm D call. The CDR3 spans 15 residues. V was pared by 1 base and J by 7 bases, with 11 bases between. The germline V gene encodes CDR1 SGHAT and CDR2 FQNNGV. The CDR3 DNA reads TGTGCCAGCAGCTTAGTCGGATGGGAGAATTCACCCCTCCACTTT. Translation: CASSLVGWENSPLHF.

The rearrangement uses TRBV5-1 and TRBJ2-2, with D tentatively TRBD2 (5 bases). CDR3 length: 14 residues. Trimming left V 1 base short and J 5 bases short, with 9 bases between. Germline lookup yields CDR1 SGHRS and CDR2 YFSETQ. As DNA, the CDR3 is TGCGCCAGCAGCTTGCAACGGACTACCGGGGAGCTGTTTTTT. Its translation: CASSLQRTTGELFF.

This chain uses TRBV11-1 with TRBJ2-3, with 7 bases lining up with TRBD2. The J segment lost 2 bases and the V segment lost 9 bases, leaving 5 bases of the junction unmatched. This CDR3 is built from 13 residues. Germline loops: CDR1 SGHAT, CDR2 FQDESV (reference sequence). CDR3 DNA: TGTGCCAGTAGCGGGCGCCCCACAGATACGCAGTATTTT. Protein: CASSGRPTDTQYF.

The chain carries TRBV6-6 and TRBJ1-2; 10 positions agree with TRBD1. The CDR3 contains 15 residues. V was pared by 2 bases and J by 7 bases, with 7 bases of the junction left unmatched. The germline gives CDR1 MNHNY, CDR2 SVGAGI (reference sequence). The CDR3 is CASSYPDRGQPGYTF. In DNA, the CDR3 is TGTGCCAGCAGTTACCCCGACAGGGGGCAGCCTGGCTACACCTTC.

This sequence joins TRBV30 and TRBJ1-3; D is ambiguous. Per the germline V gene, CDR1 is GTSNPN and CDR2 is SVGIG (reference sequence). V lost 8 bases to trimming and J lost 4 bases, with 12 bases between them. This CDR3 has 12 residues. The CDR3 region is CAGPLKGNTIYF. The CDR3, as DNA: TGTGCCGGCCCTCTGAAAGGAAACACCATATATTTT.

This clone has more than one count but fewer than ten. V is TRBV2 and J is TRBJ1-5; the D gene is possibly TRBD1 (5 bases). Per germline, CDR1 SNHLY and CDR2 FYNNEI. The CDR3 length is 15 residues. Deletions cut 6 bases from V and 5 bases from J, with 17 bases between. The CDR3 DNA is TGTGCCAGCAGCCCCCACGGGAGGGGCGATCAGCCCCAGCATTTT. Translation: CASSPHGRGDQPQHF. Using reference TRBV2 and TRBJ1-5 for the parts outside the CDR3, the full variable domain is EPEVTQTPSHQVTQMGQEVILRCVPISNHLYFYWYRQILGQKVEFLVSFYNNEISEKSEIFDDQFSVERPDGSNFTLKIRSTKLEDSAMYFCASSPHGRGDQPQHFGDGTRLSIL.

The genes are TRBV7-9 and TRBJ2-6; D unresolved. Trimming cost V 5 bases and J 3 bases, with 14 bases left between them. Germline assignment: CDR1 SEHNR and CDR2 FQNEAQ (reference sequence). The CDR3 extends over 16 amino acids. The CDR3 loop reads CASSRVQYIGANVLTF. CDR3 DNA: TGTGCCAGCAGCCGCGTACAGTACATTGGGGCCAACGTCCTGACTTTC.